Below are 7 T cell receptor beta chains sequenced from a single sample in a study of radiation and T cells in renal cell carcinoma. Time point reported: baseline pretreatment blood. Treatment described: 15 Gy SBRT to primary tumor, nephrectomy 4 weeks later. Repertoires were generated with immunoSEQ multiplex PCR, while TCRdb's copy carries only in-frame clones and drops some. The sample includes 150,000 or so clones, about 88% of them seen just once. The material was blood, obtained from a patient whose treatment included radiotherapy and nephrectomy. The origin of the receptors is a woman between 65 and 79 years old with renal cell carcinoma.

Only one count was recorded for this clone. The rearrangement uses TRBV5-1 and TRBJ1-3; 7 positions match TRBD1. The germline V gene has CDR1 SGHRS and CDR2 YFSETQ. The CDR3 has 15 amino acids. V lost 0 bases and J lost 3; bases outside the gene matches: 3. The CDR3 region is CASSLGTGGGNTIYF. CDR3 nucleotide sequence: TGCGCCAGCAGCTTGGGGACAGGCGGTGGAAACACCATATATTTT.

This clone has more than one count but fewer than ten. The chain couples TRBV10-1 to TRBJ2-7; TRBD1 matches at 7 bases. V lost 7 bases, J lost 2 bases, and 8 bases stayed unmatched. CDR1 WNHNN and CDR2 SYGVQD come from the germline V gene (reference sequence). The CDR3 sequence is 14 residues long. The CDR3 sequence: CASKKTGDTYEQYF. Written as DNA, the CDR3 is TGCGCCAGCAAAAAAACAGGGGATACCTACGAGCAGTACTTC.

The chain uses TRBV27 and TRBJ1-1; D remains unclear. The germline V and J ends were trimmed by 8 bases and 5 bases, with 12 bases remaining between them. The CDR3 consists of 12 residues. Germline V gene sequence: CDR1 MNHEY, CDR2 SMNVEV (reference sequence). The CDR3 DNA follows: TGTGCCAGCGGCTGGCCTCCGACTGAAGCTTTCTTT. Protein product: CASGWPPTEAFF.

This clone has only one observation. The chain is built from TRBV7-9 and TRBJ2-2; maybe TRBD1 (5 bases). The germline V and J ends were trimmed by 1 base and 6 bases, with 6 bases remaining between them. Germline V gene lookup returns CDR1 SEHNR and CDR2 FQNEAQ (reference sequence). The CDR3 loop spans 13 amino acids. The CDR3 here is CASSLEGSGELFF. CDR3 DNA: TGTGCCAGCAGCTTAGAGGGGTCCGGGGAGCTGTTTTTT.

The CDR3 sequence: CASSFSGQGSQPQHF. DNA for the CDR3: TGTGCCAGCAGTTTCTCGGGACAGGGCAGTCAGCCCCAGCATTTT. The chain has TRBV27 and TRBJ1-5; TRBD1 aligns across 9 bases. V was clipped by 3 bases and J by 6 bases; unmatched bases: 6. The CDR3 has 15 amino acids. The germline V gene encodes CDR1 MNHEY and CDR2 SMNVEV (reference sequence).

The chain has TRBV28 and TRBJ1-2; D gene unclear. Germline CDR1 and CDR2: MDHEN and SYDVKM. Trimming took off 5 bases at V and 1 base at J, with 11 bases between the two ends. The CDR3 runs 14 residues. The CDR3 is CASSIPGINYGYTF. The CDR3 coding sequence is TGTGCCAGCAGTATCCCTGGGATTAACTATGGCTACACCTTC.

This clone has just a few counts. This rearrangement joins TRBV30 to TRBJ1-1, with 12 bases lining up with TRBD1. Trimming removed 4 bases from V and 4 bases from J; junction bases left unmatched: 7. Germline lookup yields CDR1 GTSNPN and CDR2 SVGIG (reference sequence). This CDR3 region has 15 residues. The CDR3, as DNA: TGTGCCTGGAAGCTAGGGGGACAGGGGGCCACTGAAGCTTTCTTT. It codes for CAWKLGGQGATEAFF.